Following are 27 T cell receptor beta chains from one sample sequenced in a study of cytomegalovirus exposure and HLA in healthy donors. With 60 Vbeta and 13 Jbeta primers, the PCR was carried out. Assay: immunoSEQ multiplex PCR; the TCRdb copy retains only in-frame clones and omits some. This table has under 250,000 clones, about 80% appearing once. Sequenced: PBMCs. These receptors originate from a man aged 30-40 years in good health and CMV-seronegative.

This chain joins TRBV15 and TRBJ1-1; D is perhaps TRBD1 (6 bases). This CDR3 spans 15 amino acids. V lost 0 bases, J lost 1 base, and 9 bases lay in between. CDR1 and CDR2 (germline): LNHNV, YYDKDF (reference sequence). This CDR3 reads CATSRERTANTEAFF. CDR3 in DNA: TGTGCCACCAGCAGAGAAAGGACAGCGAACACTGAAGCTTTCTTT.

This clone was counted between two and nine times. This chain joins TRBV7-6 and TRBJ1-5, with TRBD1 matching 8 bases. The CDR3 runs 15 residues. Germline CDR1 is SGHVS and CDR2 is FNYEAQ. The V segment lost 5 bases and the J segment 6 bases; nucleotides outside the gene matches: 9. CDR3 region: CASSPGQGVFQPQHF. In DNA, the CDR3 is TGTGCCAGCAGCCCTGGACAGGGCGTCTTTCAGCCCCAGCATTTT.

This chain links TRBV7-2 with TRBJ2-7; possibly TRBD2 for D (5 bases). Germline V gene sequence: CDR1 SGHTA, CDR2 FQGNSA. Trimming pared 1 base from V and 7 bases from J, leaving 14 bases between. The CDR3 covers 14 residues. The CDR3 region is CASSLDLRAWEQYF. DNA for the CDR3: TGTGCCAGCAGCTTAGATTTGCGGGCTTGGGAGCAGTACTTC. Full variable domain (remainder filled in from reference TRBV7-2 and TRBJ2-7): GAGVSQSPSNKVTEKGKDVELRCDPISGHTALYWYRQSLGQGLEFLIYFQGNSAPDKSGLPSDRFSAERTGGSVSTLTIQRTQQEDSAVYLCASSLDLRAWEQYFGPGTRLTVT.

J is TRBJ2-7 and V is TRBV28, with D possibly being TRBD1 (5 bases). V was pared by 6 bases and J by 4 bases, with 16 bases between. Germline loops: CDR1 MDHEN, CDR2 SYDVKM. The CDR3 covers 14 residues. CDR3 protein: CASSFREQVYEQYF. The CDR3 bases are TGTGCCAGCAGCTTCAGGGAACAGGTGTACGAGCAGTACTTC.

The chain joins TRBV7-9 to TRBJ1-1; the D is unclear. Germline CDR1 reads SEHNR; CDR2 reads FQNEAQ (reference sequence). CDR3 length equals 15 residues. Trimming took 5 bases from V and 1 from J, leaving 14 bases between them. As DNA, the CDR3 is TGTGCCAGCAGCCCTGGGCCCGTGCGGAACACTGAAGCTTTCTTT. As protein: CASSPGPVRNTEAFF.

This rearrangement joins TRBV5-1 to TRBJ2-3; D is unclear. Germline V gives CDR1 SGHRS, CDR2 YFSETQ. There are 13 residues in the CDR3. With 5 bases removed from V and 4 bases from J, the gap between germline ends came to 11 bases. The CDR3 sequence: CASRRVEADTQYF. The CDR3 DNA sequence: TGCGCCAGCAGACGGGTCGAAGCAGATACGCAGTATTTT.

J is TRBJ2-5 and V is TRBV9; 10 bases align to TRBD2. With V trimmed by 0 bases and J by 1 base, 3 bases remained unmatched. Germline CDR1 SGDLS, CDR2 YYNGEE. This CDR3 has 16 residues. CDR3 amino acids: CASSVVVAGGQETQYF. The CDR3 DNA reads TGTGCCAGCAGCGTAGTGGTAGCGGGAGGCCAAGAGACCCAGTACTTC.

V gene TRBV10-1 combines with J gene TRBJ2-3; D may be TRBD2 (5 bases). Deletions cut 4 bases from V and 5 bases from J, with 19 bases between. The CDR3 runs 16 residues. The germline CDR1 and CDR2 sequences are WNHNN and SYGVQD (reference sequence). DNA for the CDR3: TGCGCCAGCAGTGCCCTAACAACGGCGGGTAGAGATACGCAGTATTTT. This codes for CASSALTTAGRDTQYF.

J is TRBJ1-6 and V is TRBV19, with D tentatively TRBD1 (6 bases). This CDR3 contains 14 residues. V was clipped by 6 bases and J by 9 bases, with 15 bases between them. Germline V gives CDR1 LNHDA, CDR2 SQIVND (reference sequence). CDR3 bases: TGTGCCAGTAGGATACAGGGAGGGACTTCACCCCTCCACTTT. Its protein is CASRIQGGTSPLHF.

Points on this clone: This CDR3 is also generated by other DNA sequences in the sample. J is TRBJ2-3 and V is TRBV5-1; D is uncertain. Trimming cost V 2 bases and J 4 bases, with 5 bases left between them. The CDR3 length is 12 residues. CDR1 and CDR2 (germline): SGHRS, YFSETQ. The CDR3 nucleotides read TGCGCCAGCAGCTTATTAGCAGATACGCAGTATTTT. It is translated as CASSLLADTQYF. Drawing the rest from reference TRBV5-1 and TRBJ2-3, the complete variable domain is KAGVTQTPRYLIKTRGQQVTLSCSPISGHRSVSWYQQTPGQGLQFLFEYFSETQRNKGNFPGRFSGRQFSNSRSEMNVSTLELGDSALYLCASSLLADTQYFGPGTRLTVL.

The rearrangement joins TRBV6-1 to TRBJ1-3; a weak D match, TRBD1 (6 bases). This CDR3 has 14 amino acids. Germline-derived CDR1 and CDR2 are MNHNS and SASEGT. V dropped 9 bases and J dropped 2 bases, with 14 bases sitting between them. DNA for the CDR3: TGTGCCAGTCATATACAGGGTACTGGAAACACCATATATTTT. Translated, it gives CASHIQGTGNTIYF.

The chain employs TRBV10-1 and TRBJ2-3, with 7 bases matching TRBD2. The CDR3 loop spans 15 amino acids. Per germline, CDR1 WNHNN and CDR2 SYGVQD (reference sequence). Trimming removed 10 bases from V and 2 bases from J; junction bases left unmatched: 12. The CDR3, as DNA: TGCGCCACGTCGGGACTACGTACAGACACAGATACGCAGTATTTT. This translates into CATSGLRTDTDTQYF.

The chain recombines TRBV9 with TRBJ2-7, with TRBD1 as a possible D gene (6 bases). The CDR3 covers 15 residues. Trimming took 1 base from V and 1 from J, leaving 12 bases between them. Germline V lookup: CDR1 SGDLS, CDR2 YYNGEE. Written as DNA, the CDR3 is TGTGCCAGCAGCGTACAGGGGCATCCATCCTACGAGCAGTACTTC. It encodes CASSVQGHPSYEQYF. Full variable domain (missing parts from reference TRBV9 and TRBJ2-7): DSGVTQTPKHLITATGQRVTLRCSPRSGDLSVYWYQQSLDQGLQFLIQYYNGEERAKGNILERFSAQQFPDLHSELNLSSLELGDSALYFCASSVQGHPSYEQYFGPGTRLTVT.

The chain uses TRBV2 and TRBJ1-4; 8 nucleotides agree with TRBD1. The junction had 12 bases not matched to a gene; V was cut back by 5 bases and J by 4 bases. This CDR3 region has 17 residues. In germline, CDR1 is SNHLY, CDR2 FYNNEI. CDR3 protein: CASSFPDRAPDNEKLFF. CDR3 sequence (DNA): TGTGCCAGCAGTTTCCCGGACAGGGCCCCCGATAATGAAAAACTGTTTTTT.

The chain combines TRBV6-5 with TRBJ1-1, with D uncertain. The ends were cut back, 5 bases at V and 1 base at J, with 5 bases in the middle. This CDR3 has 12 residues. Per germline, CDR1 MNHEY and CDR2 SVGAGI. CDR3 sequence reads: CASSPGNTEAFF. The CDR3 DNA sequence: TGTGCCAGCAGTCCAGGGAACACTGAAGCTTTCTTT.

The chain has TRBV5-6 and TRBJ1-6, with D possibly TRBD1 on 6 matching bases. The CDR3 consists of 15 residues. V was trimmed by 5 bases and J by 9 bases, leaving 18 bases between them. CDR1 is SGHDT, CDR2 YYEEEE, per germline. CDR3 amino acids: CASRLRDTMVSPLHF. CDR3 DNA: TGTGCCAGCAGACTCCGGGACACAATGGTTTCACCCCTCCACTTT.

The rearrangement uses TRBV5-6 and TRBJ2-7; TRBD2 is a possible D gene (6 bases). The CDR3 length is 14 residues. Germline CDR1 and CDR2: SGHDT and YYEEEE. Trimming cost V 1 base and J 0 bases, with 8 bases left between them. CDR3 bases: TGTGCCAGCAGCTTGTGGGGGGTCTCCTACGAGCAGTACTTC. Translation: CASSLWGVSYEQYF. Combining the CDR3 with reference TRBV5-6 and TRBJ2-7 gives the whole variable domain DAGVTQSPTHLIKTRGQQVTLRCSPKSGHDTVSWYQQALGQGPQFIFQYYEEEERQRGNFPDRFSGHQFPNYSSELNVNALLLGDSALYLCASSLWGVSYEQYFGPGTRLTVT.

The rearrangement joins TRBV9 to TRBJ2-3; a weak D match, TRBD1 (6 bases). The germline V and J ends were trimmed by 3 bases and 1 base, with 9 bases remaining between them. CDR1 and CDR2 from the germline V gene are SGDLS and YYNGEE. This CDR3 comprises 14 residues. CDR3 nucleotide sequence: TGTGCCAGCAGCGAAGGGGGTGGCACAGATACGCAGTATTTT. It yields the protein CASSEGGGTDTQYF. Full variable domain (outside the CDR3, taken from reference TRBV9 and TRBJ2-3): DSGVTQTPKHLITATGQRVTLRCSPRSGDLSVYWYQQSLDQGLQFLIQYYNGEERAKGNILERFSAQQFPDLHSELNLSSLELGDSALYFCASSEGGGTDTQYFGPGTRLTVL.

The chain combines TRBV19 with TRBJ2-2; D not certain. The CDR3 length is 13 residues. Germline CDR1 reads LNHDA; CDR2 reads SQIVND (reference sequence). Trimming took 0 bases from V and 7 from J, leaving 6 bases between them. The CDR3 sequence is CASSIDAFGELFF. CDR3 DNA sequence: TGTGCCAGTAGTATAGATGCGTTCGGGGAGCTGTTTTTT.

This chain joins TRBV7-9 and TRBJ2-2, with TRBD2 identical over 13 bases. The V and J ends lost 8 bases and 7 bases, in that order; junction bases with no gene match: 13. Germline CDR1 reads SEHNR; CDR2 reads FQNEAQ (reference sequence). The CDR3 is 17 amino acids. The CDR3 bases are TGTGCCAGCCTAGGACTAGCGGGAGTTTTCTACCACGGGGAGCTGTTTTTT. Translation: CASLGLAGVFYHGELFF.

CDR3 loop: CASSFMDRVGNEQFF. CDR3 DNA: TGTGCCAGCAGCTTTATGGACAGGGTCGGCAATGAGCAGTTCTTC. This chain joins TRBV11-1 and TRBJ2-1; 8 nucleotides agree with TRBD1. The length of the CDR3 is 15 residues. Per the germline V gene, CDR1 is SGHAT and CDR2 is FQDESV (reference sequence). V shed 3 bases, J shed 6 bases, and the junction held 7 bases outside the gene matches.

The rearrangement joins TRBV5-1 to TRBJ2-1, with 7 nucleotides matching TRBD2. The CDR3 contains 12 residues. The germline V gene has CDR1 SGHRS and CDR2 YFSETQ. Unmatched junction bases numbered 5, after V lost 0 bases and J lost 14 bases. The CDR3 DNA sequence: TGCGCCAGCAGCTTGGAGCTAGCGGAAAAGTTCTTC. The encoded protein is CASSLELAEKFF. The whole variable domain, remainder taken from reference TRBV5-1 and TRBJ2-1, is KAGVTQTPRYLIKTRGQQVTLSCSPISGHRSVSWYQQTPGQGLQFLFEYFSETQRNKGNFPGRFSGRQFSNSRSEMNVSTLELGDSALYLCASSLELAEKFFGPGTRLTVL.

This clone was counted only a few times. The CDR3 sequence is CASSRTMAVSNEQFF. CDR3 DNA: TGTGCCAGCAGCCGAACGATGGCCGTCTCTAATGAGCAGTTCTTC. The chain couples TRBV7-3 to TRBJ2-1; unclear D gene. V shed 5 bases and J shed 7 bases, with 18 bases lying between them. Germline V gives CDR1 SGHTA, CDR2 FQGTGA. The CDR3 extends over 15 amino acids. Full variable domain (missing parts from reference TRBV7-3 and TRBJ2-1): GAGVSQTPSNKVTEKGKYVELRCDPISGHTALYWYRQSLGQGPEFLIYFQGTGAADDSGLPNDRFFAVRPEGSVSTLKIQRTERGDSAVYLCASSRTMAVSNEQFFGPGTRLTVL.

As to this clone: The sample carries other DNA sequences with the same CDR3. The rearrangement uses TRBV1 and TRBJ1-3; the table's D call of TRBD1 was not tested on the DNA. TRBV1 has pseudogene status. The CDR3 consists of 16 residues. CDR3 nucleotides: TGCACCAGCAGCCAAGATCACAGGGGGTCTGGAAACACCATATATTTT. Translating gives CTSSQDHRGSGNTIYF.

The CDR3 region has the DNA TGTGCCAGCAGTCTAGGGGACAGGGGATACGAGCAGTACTTC. Protein: CASSLGDRGYEQYF. The rearrangement uses TRBV25-1 and TRBJ2-7; TRBD1 matches at 10 bases. The V gene's germline CDR1 is MGHDK and CDR2 SYGVNS. Losses at the gene ends were 5 bases for V and 4 bases for J; bases not matched to a gene: 5. CDR3 length: 14 amino acids.

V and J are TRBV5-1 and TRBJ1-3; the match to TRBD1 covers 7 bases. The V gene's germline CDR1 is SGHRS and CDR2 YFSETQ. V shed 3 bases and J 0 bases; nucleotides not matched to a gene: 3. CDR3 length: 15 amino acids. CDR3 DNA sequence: TGCGCCAGCAGCTGGGGACAGAACTCTGGAAACACCATATATTTT. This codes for CASSWGQNSGNTIYF. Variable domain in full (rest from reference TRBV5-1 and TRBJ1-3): KAGVTQTPRYLIKTRGQQVTLSCSPISGHRSVSWYQQTPGQGLQFLFEYFSETQRNKGNFPGRFSGRQFSNSRSEMNVSTLELGDSALYLCASSWGQNSGNTIYFGEGSWLTVV.

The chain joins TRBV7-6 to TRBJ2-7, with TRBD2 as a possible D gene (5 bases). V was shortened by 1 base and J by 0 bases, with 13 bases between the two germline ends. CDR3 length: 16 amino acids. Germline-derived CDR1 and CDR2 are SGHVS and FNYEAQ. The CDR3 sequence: CASSLGPRAGSYEQYF. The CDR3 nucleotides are TGTGCCAGCAGCTTAGGCCCGAGGGCGGGCTCCTACGAGCAGTACTTC. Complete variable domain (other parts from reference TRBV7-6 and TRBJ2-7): GAGVSQSPRYKVTKRGQDVALRCDPISGHVSLYWYRQALGQGPEFLTYFNYEAQQDKSGLPNDRFSAERPEGSISTLTIQRTEQRDSAMYRCASSLGPRAGSYEQYFGPGTRLTVT.